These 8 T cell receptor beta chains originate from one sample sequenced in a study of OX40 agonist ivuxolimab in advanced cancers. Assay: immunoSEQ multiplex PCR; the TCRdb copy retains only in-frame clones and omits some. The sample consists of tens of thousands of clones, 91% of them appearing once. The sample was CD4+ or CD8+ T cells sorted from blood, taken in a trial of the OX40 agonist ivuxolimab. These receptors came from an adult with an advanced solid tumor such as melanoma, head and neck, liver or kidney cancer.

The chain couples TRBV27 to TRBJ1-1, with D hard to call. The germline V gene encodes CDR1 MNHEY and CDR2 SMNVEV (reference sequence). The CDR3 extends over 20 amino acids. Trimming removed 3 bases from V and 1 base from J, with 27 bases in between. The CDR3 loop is CASSFNLARNTEIENTEAFF. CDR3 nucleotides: TGTGCCAGCAGTTTCAACTTGGCCCGGAATACCGAAATAGAGAACACTGAAGCTTTCTTT.

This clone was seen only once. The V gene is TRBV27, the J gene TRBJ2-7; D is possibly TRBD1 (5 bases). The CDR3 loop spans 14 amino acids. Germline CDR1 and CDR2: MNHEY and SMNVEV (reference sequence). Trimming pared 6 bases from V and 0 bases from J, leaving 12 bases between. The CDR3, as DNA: TGTGCCAGCAGCCAAGGGGTCGGCTCCTACGAGCAGTACTTC. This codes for CASSQGVGSYEQYF.

The CDR3 here is CAISDGQTASEQYF. The CDR3 DNA is TGTGCCATCAGTGATGGTCAGACGGCCTCCGAGCAGTACTTC. The V gene is TRBV10-3, the J gene TRBJ2-7; no definite D call. Trimming stripped 3 bases from V and 6 bases from J, with 15 bases between. The CDR3 is 14 amino acids. Germline assignment: CDR1 ENHRY and CDR2 SYGVKD.

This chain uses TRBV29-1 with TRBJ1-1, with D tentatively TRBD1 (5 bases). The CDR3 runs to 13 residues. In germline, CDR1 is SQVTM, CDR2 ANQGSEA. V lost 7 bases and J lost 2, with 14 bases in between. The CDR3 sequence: CSAKTGGNTEAFF. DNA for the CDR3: TGCAGCGCTAAAACGGGGGGAAACACTGAAGCTTTCTTT.

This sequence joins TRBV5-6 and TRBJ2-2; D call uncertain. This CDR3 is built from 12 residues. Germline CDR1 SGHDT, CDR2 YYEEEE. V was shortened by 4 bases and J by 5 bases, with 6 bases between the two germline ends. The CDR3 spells CASSQLTGELFF. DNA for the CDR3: TGTGCCAGCAGCCAGCTTACCGGGGAGCTGTTTTTT.

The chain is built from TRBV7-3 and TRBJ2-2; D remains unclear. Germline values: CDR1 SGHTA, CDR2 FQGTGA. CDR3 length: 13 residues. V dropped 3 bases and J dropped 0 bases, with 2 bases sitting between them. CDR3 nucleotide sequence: TGTGCCAGCAGCTTTCCGAACACCGGGGAGCTGTTTTTT. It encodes CASSFPNTGELFF.

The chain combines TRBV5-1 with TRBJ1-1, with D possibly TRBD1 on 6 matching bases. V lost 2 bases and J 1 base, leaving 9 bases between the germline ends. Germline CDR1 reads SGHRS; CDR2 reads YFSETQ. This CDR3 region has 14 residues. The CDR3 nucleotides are TGCGCCAGCAGCTTAGGACAGTGGAACACTGAAGCTTTCTTT. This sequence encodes CASSLGQWNTEAFF.

The CDR3 loop reads CASSPGEGGHYTEAFF. DNA for the CDR3: TGCGCCAGCAGCCCCGGCGAAGGGGGTCATTACACTGAAGCTTTCTTT. The J gene is TRBJ1-1, the V gene TRBV23-1; a possible D gene is TRBD1 (6 bases). TRBV23-1 is annotated as an ORF whose role is uncertain. This CDR3 is built from 16 residues. V lost 6 bases and J 3 bases, leaving 20 bases between the germline ends.